These 24 T cell receptor beta chains came from one sample sequenced in a study of shared clonotypes between healthy human individuals. Repertoires were generated with immunoSEQ multiplex PCR, while TCRdb's copy carries only in-frame clones and drops some. The sample records fewer than 2.5 million clones, approximately 93% being singletons. Input material: naive CD4+ T cells from PBMCs. Stated subset: CD45RA+ positively selected. These receptors were obtained from a man between 18 and 35 years old in good health. Some clones in this sample may be carry-over from other donors' samples.

This rearrangement joins TRBV6-5 to TRBJ2-1; D assignment may be TRBD1 or TRBD2 (5 bases each). The V gene's germline CDR1 is MNHEY and CDR2 SVGAGI. This CDR3 contains 13 residues. V gave up 7 bases and J gave up 6 bases, with 13 bases separating them. DNA of the CDR3: TGTGCCAGCACCCCCCCGGGGACCAATGAGCAGTTCTTC. This codes for CASTPPGTNEQFF.

V and J are TRBV6-5 and TRBJ1-2, with no clear D. The length of the CDR3 is 15 residues. Germline CDR1 and CDR2: MNHEY and SVGAGI. Trimming cost V 6 bases and J 12 bases, with 26 bases left between them. CDR3 in amino acids: CASRPDGSNLWLHTF. As DNA, the CDR3 is TGTGCCAGCAGACCCGATGGGAGTAACCTATGGCTACACACCTTC.

The chain recombines TRBV6-1 with TRBJ2-1; 11 bases line up with TRBD2. The V gene end was trimmed by 6 bases and the J gene end by 2 bases; junction bases not matched to a gene: 0. The CDR3 covers 14 residues. In germline, CDR1 is MNHNS, CDR2 SASEGT. CDR3 coding DNA: TGTGCCAGCAGGGGACTAGCGGCCTACAATGAGCAGTTCTTC. Encoded protein: CASRGLAAYNEQFF.

Regarding this clone: Germline and junction disagree at one end, which may indicate a read error. The chain carries TRBV5-1 and TRBJ2-7, with D possibly called TRBD1 or TRBD2 (5 bases each). The CDR3 is 15 amino acids. The germline gives CDR1 SGHRS, CDR2 YFSETQ. The CDR3 reads CASSPTTGASYEQCF. The CDR3 DNA sequence: TGCGCCAGCAGCCCGACAACCGGGGCATCCTACGAGCAGTGCTTC.

The chain joins TRBV4-2 to TRBJ2-7; 10 positions agree with TRBD2. V lost 0 bases and J lost 3; bases outside the gene matches: 8. The CDR3 has 17 amino acids. CDR1 LGHNA and CDR2 YNFKEQ come from the germline V gene. CDR3 bases: TGTGCCAGCAGCCAAGATCCTCTAGCGGGAGAAGTCTACGAGCAGTACTTC. Its protein product is CASSQDPLAGEVYEQYF.

A word on this clone: A junction boundary mismatches the germline segment, possibly from a read error. The chain links TRBV4-1 to TRBJ1-1, with 9 positions matching TRBD1. The CDR3 consists of 19 residues. The germline V gene has CDR1 MGHRA and CDR2 YSYEKL. In DNA form, the CDR3 reads TGCGCCAGCAGCCAAGATAGGTGGGGACAGGGTCCTTCGAACAGTGAAGCTTTCTTT. This codes for CASSQDRWGQGPSNSEAFF.

The chain is built from TRBV11-3 and TRBJ2-1, with 10 nucleotides matching TRBD1. Unmatched junction bases numbered 7, after V lost 4 bases and J lost 7 bases. The CDR3 length is 15 residues. Looked up from germline, CDR1 is SGHNT and CDR2 is YENEEA. In DNA, the CDR3 is TGTGCCAGCAGCTCTCAGGGACAGGGGATTAATGAGCAGTTCTTC. Its translation: CASSSQGQGINEQFF. The full variable domain, in which reference TRBV11-3 and TRBJ2-1 provide the parts outside the CDR3, is EAGVVQSPRYKIIEKKQPVAFWCNPISGHNTLYWYLQNLGQGPELLIRYENEEAVDDSQLPKDRFSAERLKGVDSTLKIQPAELGDSAVYLCASSSQGQGINEQFFGPGTRLTVL.

V gene TRBV20-1 combines with J gene TRBJ1-1; D not resolved. The V gene's germline CDR1 is DFQATT and CDR2 SNEGSKA (reference sequence). V lost 3 bases and J lost 6, with 8 bases in between. The CDR3 length is 11 residues. The CDR3 loop is CSASKSSEAFF. The DNA of the CDR3 is TGCAGTGCTAGCAAGTCCTCTGAAGCTTTCTTT.

This rearrangement joins TRBV28 to TRBJ2-5; a possible D gene is TRBD1 (5 bases). The CDR3 has 15 amino acids. Germline-derived CDR1 and CDR2 are MDHEN and SYDVKM. Trimming pared 3 bases from V and 2 bases from J, leaving 13 bases between. The DNA for the CDR3 is TGTGCCAGCAGTTTCCAACAGGTTACGCAAGAGACCCAGTACTTC. This codes for CASSFQQVTQETQYF.

This chain links TRBV5-1 with TRBJ2-3; 15 nucleotides align to TRBD2. The CDR3 runs to 19 residues. V dropped 3 bases and J dropped 1; count of bases not matched to a gene: 9. The germline CDR1 and CDR2 sequences are SGHRS and YFSETQ. The CDR3 coding sequence is TGCGCCAGCAGCTGGGGACTAGCGGGAGGTGTCTCGGGCACAGATACGCAGTATTTT. It codes for CASSWGLAGGVSGTDTQYF.

The V gene is TRBV29-1, the J gene TRBJ2-1; 10 nucleotides agree with TRBD2. This CDR3 contains 14 residues. Trimming removed 7 bases from V and 1 base from J; junction bases left unmatched: 4. Germline values: CDR1 SQVTM, CDR2 ANQGSEA. The CDR3 DNA sequence: TGCAGCGCCGTGACTAGCGGGTCCTACAATGAGCAGTTCTTC. This codes for CSAVTSGSYNEQFF.

As regards this clone: This CDR3 is also generated by other DNA sequences in the sample. J is TRBJ1-1 and V is TRBV2; 7 positions agree with TRBD1. Germline V CDR1 and CDR2: SNHLY, FYNNEI. The CDR3 contains 13 residues. Unmatched junction bases numbered 1, after V lost 4 bases and J lost 2 bases. CDR3 coding DNA: TGTGCCAGCAGTGGACAGGGAAACACTGAAGCTTTCTTT. This gives the protein CASSGQGNTEAFF.

The chain joins TRBV7-9 to TRBJ2-6; the D is unclear. Trimming took off 0 bases at V and 2 bases at J, with 8 bases between the two ends. The germline CDR1 and CDR2 sequences are SEHNR and FQNEAQ (reference sequence). CDR3 length: 16 amino acids. DNA for the CDR3: TGTGCCAGCAGCTTAGCAGGCAGAGCTGGGGCCAACGTCCTGACTTTC. As protein: CASSLAGRAGANVLTF.

This chain uses TRBV6-1 with TRBJ2-2, with 12 bases that match TRBD2. V trimming: 2 bases; J trimming: 2 bases; junction bases outside the gene matches: 9. This CDR3 spans 19 amino acids. Per germline, CDR1 MNHNS and CDR2 SASEGT. CDR3 coding DNA: TGTGCCAGCAGTGAATTCGGGCCGGGACTAGCGGGTAACACCGGGGAGCTGTTTTTT. Translated: CASSEFGPGLAGNTGELFF.

The chain has TRBV18 and TRBJ2-1; D is unclear. V was trimmed by 3 bases and J by 2 bases, leaving 17 bases between them. This CDR3 has 17 amino acids. Germline lookup yields CDR1 KGHSH and CDR2 LQKENI. CDR3 amino acids: CASSPPHSGSTYNEQFF. Here the CDR3 DNA reads TGTGCCAGCTCACCGCCTCATTCCGGGTCAACCTACAATGAGCAGTTCTTC.

The gene calls are TRBV5-6 and TRBJ2-3; perhaps TRBD2 as D (5 bases). V lost 2 bases, J lost 0 bases, and 10 bases lay in between. The CDR3 has 15 residues. Per the germline V gene, CDR1 is SGHDT and CDR2 is YYEEEE. CDR3 region: CASSFSETSTDTQYF. CDR3 in DNA: TGTGCCAGCAGCTTTAGCGAGACTAGCACAGATACGCAGTATTTT. The whole variable domain, filled in from reference TRBV5-6 and TRBJ2-3, reads DAGVTQSPTHLIKTRGQQVTLRCSPKSGHDTVSWYQQALGQGPQFIFQYYEEEERQRGNFPDRFSGHQFPNYSSELNVNALLLGDSALYLCASSFSETSTDTQYFGPGTRLTVL.

As for this clone: At the DNA level, this CDR3 is encoded by other sequences in the same sample as well. The genes are TRBV28 and TRBJ2-1; TRBD1 aligns across 8 bases. Germline loops: CDR1 MDHEN, CDR2 SYDVKM. There are 13 residues in the CDR3. V lost 6 bases, J lost 4 bases, and 2 bases stayed unmatched. CDR3 nucleotides: TGTGCCAGCAGACGGGACAGGTACAATGAGCAGTTCTTC. This codes for CASRRDRYNEQFF.

The chain recombines TRBV5-6 with TRBJ1-1, with D uncertain. Germline assignment: CDR1 SGHDT and CDR2 YYEEEE. The CDR3 has 15 residues. Trimming took 2 bases from V and 2 from J, leaving 13 bases between them. The CDR3: CASSFITGLNTEAFF. In DNA, the CDR3 is TGTGCCAGCAGCTTTATCACTGGGTTAAACACTGAAGCTTTCTTT.

Written as DNA, the CDR3 is TGTGCCAGCAGTTCCCGACAGGTTTATGGCTACACCTTC. This translates into CASSSRQVYGYTF. This chain joins TRBV6-5 and TRBJ1-2; tentative D call: TRBD1 (6 bases). The V gene's germline CDR1 is MNHEY and CDR2 SVGAGI. This CDR3 has 13 residues. V was cut by 4 bases and J by 5 bases, with 11 bases left in between.

The chain recombines TRBV28 with TRBJ2-7; the D call may be TRBD1 or TRBD2 (5 bases each). The CDR3 is 15 residues long. Trimming took 8 bases from V and 4 from J, leaving 21 bases between them. Per the germline V gene, CDR1 is MDHEN and CDR2 is SYDVKM. CDR3 in DNA: TGTGCCAGCGGGGGACGGCGGCCCGCACTTTACGAGCAGTACTTC. Protein product: CASGGRRPALYEQYF.

The chain links TRBV7-9 to TRBJ1-1; maybe TRBD1 (6 bases). V was cut by 0 bases and J by 3 bases, with 8 bases left in between. Germline V gene sequence: CDR1 SEHNR, CDR2 FQNEAQ (reference sequence). The CDR3 runs to 14 residues. The CDR3 DNA reads as TGTGCCAGCAGCTTAGCGCAGGGGCACACTGAAGCTTTCTTT. Translation gives CASSLAQGHTEAFF.

The chain joins TRBV7-9 to TRBJ1-4; TRBD1 might be the D (5 bases). This CDR3 is built from 14 residues. Germline V gene lookup returns CDR1 SEHNR and CDR2 FQNEAQ (reference sequence). Trimming took 5 bases from V and 5 from J, leaving 12 bases between them. CDR3 DNA sequence: TGTGCCAGCAGCCGACAGCAACTCAATGAAAAACTGTTTTTT. Translated: CASSRQQLNEKLFF.

This clone was observed a handful of times. The V and J genes are TRBV5-4 and TRBJ2-7; D unresolved. Trimming pared 3 bases from V and 3 bases from J, leaving 10 bases between. Germline V lookup: CDR1 SGHNT, CDR2 YYREEE (reference sequence). This CDR3 is built from 13 residues. This CDR3 is CASSYTSNYEQYF. The CDR3 DNA reads as TGTGCCAGCAGCTACACCTCAAACTACGAGCAGTACTTC.

Note on this clone: The same CDR3 can be traced to other DNA sequences in this sample. The V call is TRBV30, the J call TRBJ2-6; D unresolved. This CDR3 is built from 13 residues. Deletions cut 0 bases from V and 3 bases from J, with 3 bases between. Looked up from germline, CDR1 is GTSNPN and CDR2 is SVGIG (reference sequence). This CDR3 is CAWSVGGANVLTF. DNA for the CDR3: TGTGCCTGGAGTGTAGGTGGGGCCAACGTCCTGACTTTC.